These 27 T cell receptor beta chains came from one sample sequenced in a study of tumor and adjacent non-tumor tissue in lung cancer. The template was RNA from unsorted bulk tissue. A modified ARM-PCR protocol with three rounds of nested PCR amplified TCRbeta. From the multiplex PCR reads, TCRdb called clonotypes with MiXCR, one entry per CDR3 protein. The table records about 110,000 distinct CDR3 sequences, around 75% of them present only once. Specimen: lung tumor tissue. All receptors derive from a woman aged 60-75 years with non-small cell lung cancer.

V is TRBV6-1 and J is TRBJ2-7; D gene ambiguous. V shed 7 bases and J shed 2 bases, with 6 bases lying between them. The germline V gene encodes CDR1 MNHNS and CDR2 SASEGT. This CDR3 is built from 11 residues. In DNA form, the CDR3 reads TGTGCCAGCATAACAGCCTACGAGCAGTACTTC. Encoded protein: CASITAYEQYF.

In this sample, this clonotype turned up once. A junction boundary mismatches the germline segment, possibly from a read error. The V call is TRBV20-1, the J call TRBJ2-1; possibly TRBD1 or TRBD2 for D (6 bases each). The CDR3 contains 15 residues. CDR1 is DFQATT and CDR2 is SNEGSKA in the germline V gene (reference sequence). CDR3 in amino acids: CSATRKVTGTQELFF. In nucleotides, the CDR3 is TGCAGTGCTACCAGAAAAGTAACAGGGACTCAGGAGCTGTTCTTC.

As for this clonotype: The conserved phenylalanine or tryptophan normally closing the CDR3 is absent here, so this likely arose from a read error. The chain carries TRBV20-1 and TRBJ2-5; possibly TRBD2 for D (6 bases). The germline CDR1 and CDR2 sequences are DFQATT and SNEGSKA (reference sequence). This CDR3 comprises 13 residues. Trimming took off 8 bases at V and 3 bases at J, with 16 bases between the two ends. CDR3 DNA sequence: TGCAGTCCAACGGAGGGGTGGGAAGAGACCCAGTACCTC. Its translation is CSPTEGWEETQYL.

Worth noting for this clonotype: An end of the junction differs from the germline gene, which may be a read error. V and J are TRBV11-2 and TRBJ1-2; D may be TRBD1 (6 bases). The germline V gene has CDR1 SGHAT and CDR2 FQNNGV. This CDR3 region has 13 residues. The DNA for the CDR3 is TGTGTCAGCACCCTAACCGGGGGCTATGCCTACACCTTC. It is translated as CVSTLTGGYAYTF.

This clonotype was recorded once. The junction and the germline gene differ at one end; a read error may be behind it. The chain couples TRBV20-1 to TRBJ2-5, with D perhaps TRBD1 or TRBD2 (5 bases each). The CDR3 spans 15 residues. CDR1 DFQATT and CDR2 SNEGSKA come from the germline V gene (reference sequence). The CDR3 loop reads CSAPNARGKREAQYF. The CDR3, as DNA: TGTAGTGCCCCCAACGCCCGGGGCAAAAGAGAGGCCCAGTACTTC.

Points on this clonotype: Since a much larger clone is just one base distant, this may be a read error. J is TRBJ1-3 and V is TRBV6-5; D gene uncertain. Trimming took off 4 bases at V and 0 bases at J, with 13 bases between the two ends. This CDR3 spans 16 amino acids. Germline V CDR1 and CDR2: MNHEY, SVGAGI. The CDR3 sequence is CASSSSDGFSGNTIYF. The CDR3 region has the DNA TGTGCCAGCAGTTCATCCGACGGATTCTCTGGAAACACCATATATTTT.

On this clonotype itself: Compared with germline, one end of the junction differs, possibly owing to a read error. V is TRBV10-1 and J is TRBJ2-2; TRBD2 might be the D (5 bases). This CDR3 contains 12 residues. CDR1 and CDR2 from the germline V gene are WNHNN and SYGVQD (reference sequence). The CDR3 loop is CASSRIAGEMFF. DNA for the CDR3: TGCGCCAGCTCTAGAATTGCCGGGGAGATGTTTTTT.

On this clonotype itself: One end of the junction varies from germline; a read error may be responsible. The chain links TRBV6-6 to TRBJ1-2; possible D gene TRBD1, 6 bases. CDR3 length: 14 residues. Germline CDR1 is MNHNY and CDR2 is SVGAGI (reference sequence). In DNA form, the CDR3 reads TGTGCCAGCAGTCAGGGGCAAGCTAACTATGGCTACAGCTTC. Amino acid sequence: CASSQGQANYGYSF.

This clonotype has a count of ten or more. V gene TRBV20-1 combines with J gene TRBJ2-1; TRBD2 agrees at 7 bases. Germline V gene lookup returns CDR1 DFQATT and CDR2 SNEGSKA (reference sequence). J lost 5 bases, V lost 5 bases, and 12 bases had no gene match. The CDR3 spans 15 residues. The CDR3 bases are TGCAGTGCTGAGCAGATCGGGAGGACCGACAATGAGCAGTTCTTC. The encoded protein is CSAEQIGRTDNEQFF.

Turning to this clonotype: At one of its ends the junction is not consistent with the germline gene, which may arise from a read error. The rearrangement joins TRBV11-3 to TRBJ2-1, with 12 bases identical to TRBD2. CDR3 size: 17 residues. Germline V CDR1 and CDR2: SGHNT, YENEEA. CDR3 in DNA: TGTTCTAGCAGCTTAGAGTTGACTAGCGGGAGCGACAATGAGCAATTCTTC. Encoded protein: CSSSLELTSGSDNEQFF.

V is TRBV11-2 and J is TRBJ1-3, with unresolved D. This CDR3 is 12 amino acids long. V was pared by 3 bases and J by 7 bases, with 7 bases between. Germline V gives CDR1 SGHAT, CDR2 FQNNGV. The chain's CDR3 is CASSLGRNTIYF. The DNA of the CDR3 is TGTGCCAGCAGCTTGGGGAGGAACACCATATATTTT.

In the case of this clonotype: One junction end does not reproduce the germline sequence, and a read error may be involved. The chain recombines TRBV6-5 with TRBJ1-5; D remains ambiguous. Germline CDR1 reads MNHEY; CDR2 reads SVGAGI. The length of the CDR3 is 13 residues. CDR3 sequence (DNA): TGTGGCAGCAGAATTACACTCGGGGAGCCCCAGCATTTT. This sequence encodes CGSRITLGEPQHF.

This rearrangement joins TRBV6-6 to TRBJ2-7; 7 bases align to TRBD1. The CDR3 runs to 15 residues. Trimming at V came to 9 bases and at J to 3 bases, leaving 14 bases not matched to a gene. Per the germline V gene, CDR1 is MNHNY and CDR2 is SVGAGI (reference sequence). CDR3 nucleotide sequence: TGTGCCAGTAGCCGCCAGGCAGGGGGATACTACGAGCAGTACTTC. This codes for CASSRQAGGYYEQYF.

Remarks on this clonotype: The CDR3 end shows no conserved phenylalanine or tryptophan, and so a read error is likely. J is TRBJ1-4 and V is TRBV29-1, with 7 bases that match TRBD1. The CDR3 runs to 13 residues. Germline V lookup: CDR1 SQVTM, CDR2 ANQGSEA. The CDR3 sequence: CNVRRQGGEKLFI. The CDR3 bases are TGCAACGTTCGTCGACAGGGTGGCGAAAAACTGTTTATT.

A note on this clonotype: This sequence may be a read error, since a much larger clone differs from it by one base. This sequence joins TRBV4-1 and TRBJ2-3, with D perhaps TRBD2 (6 bases). The germline gives CDR1 MGHRA, CDR2 YSYEKL. CDR3 length equals 15 residues. This chain's CDR3 is CASSQVLASTGTQYF. CDR3 bases: TGCGCCAGCAGCCAGGTACTAGCCAGCACAGGTACGCAGTATTTT.

With regard to this clonotype: A clone one base away is much larger, so this may be a read error. The chain joins TRBV5-6 to TRBJ2-7, with a tentative D call TRBD2 (6 bases). Germline assignment: CDR1 SGHDT and CDR2 YYEEEE. The CDR3 extends over 13 amino acids. CDR3 protein: CASITRGQGEQCF. CDR3 in DNA: TGTGCCAGCATCACGCGGGGTCAGGGCGAGCAGTGCTTC. Combining the CDR3 with reference TRBV5-6 and TRBJ2-7 gives the whole variable domain DAGVTQSPTHLIKTRGQQVTLRCSPKSGHDTVSWYQQALGQGPQFIFQYYEEEERQRGNFPDRFSGHQFPNYSSELNVNALLLGDSALYLCASITRGQGEQCFGPGTRLTVT.

As concerns this clonotype: The DNA is omitted, as the CDR3 cannot be located on it reliably, and the CDR3 follows TCRdb's listing. The chain carries TRBV11-2 and TRBJ2-5; the D call of TRBD1 is as the table states it, not checked on the DNA. Per the germline V gene, CDR1 is SGHAT and CDR2 is FQNNGV. The CDR3 is 15 residues long, ends included. The CDR3 is CASREWARGTETKYF.

As to this clonotype: Since a much larger clone is just one base distant, this may be a read error. This chain joins TRBV12-3 or TRBV12-4 and TRBJ1-5, with D perhaps TRBD1 (5 bases). Trimming stripped 6 bases from V and 6 bases from J, with 12 bases between. This CDR3 contains 13 residues. CDR3 residues: CASRSGCGQPQHF. CDR3 DNA: TGTGCCAGCAGATCAGGGTGCGGTCAGCCCCAGCATTTT.

The rearrangement joins TRBV20-1 to TRBJ1-5, with 8 bases fitting TRBD1. The V segment lost 6 bases and the J segment 7 bases; nucleotides outside the gene matches: 5. Looked up from germline, CDR1 is DFQATT and CDR2 is SNEGSKA (reference sequence). The CDR3 extends over 12 amino acids. DNA for the CDR3: TGCAGTGCCGACAGGGGAGGCCAGCCCCAGCATTTT. It yields the protein CSADRGGQPQHF.

Regarding this clonotype: A read error is likely, as this CDR3 ends without the conserved phenylalanine or tryptophan. The gene calls are TRBV14 and TRBJ2-6; D unresolved. The germline CDR1 and CDR2 sequences are SGHDN and FVKESK. The CDR3 spans 15 residues. In DNA form, the CDR3 reads TGTGCCAGCAATAAGCTTAGCTCTGAGGCCAACGTCCTGACTTTA. Amino acids: CASNKLSSEANVLTL.

There are many counts of this clonotype. The chain has TRBV6-2 or TRBV6-3 and TRBJ1-2; the D is unclear. From germline, CDR1 is MNHEY and CDR2 SVGEGT. The CDR3 sequence is 13 residues long. Trimming shortened V by 2 bases and J by 3 bases, and 7 bases separated the two germline ends. CDR3 residues: CASSYSQDYGYTF. The CDR3 DNA is TGTGCCAGCAGTTACAGCCAAGACTATGGCTACACCTTC.

The chain links TRBV5-1 to TRBJ2-1, with a weak D call TRBD1 (6 bases). The CDR3 sequence is 14 residues long. V gave up 6 bases and J gave up 7 bases, with 17 bases separating them. CDR1 SGHRS and CDR2 YFSETQ come from the germline V gene. The CDR3 reads CASNAGGQQNEQFF. The CDR3 DNA sequence: TGCGCCAGCAACGCTGGGGGCCAGCAGAATGAGCAGTTCTTC.

In the case of this clonotype: No conserved phenylalanine or tryptophan ends this CDR3, so it is likely a read error. The rearrangement joins TRBV20-1 to TRBJ2-7; tentatively, D is TRBD1 or TRBD2 (6 bases each). The CDR3 loop spans 14 amino acids. CDR1 is DFQATT and CDR2 is SNEGSKA in the germline V gene (reference sequence). V was trimmed by 4 bases and J by 7 bases, leaving 20 bases between them. CDR3 in amino acids: CSAILVGGLGEQYL. The DNA of the CDR3 is TGCAGTGCTATACTGGTGGGGGGCCTGGGTGAGCAGTACTTA.

As to this clonotype: At one boundary the junction diverges from the germline segment, which might be a read error. This sequence joins TRBV11-3 and TRBJ2-5, with TRBD2 matching 12 bases. The CDR3 spans 15 residues. From germline, CDR1 is SGHNT and CDR2 YENEEA. CDR3 sequence (DNA): TGTGTCAGCAGCACTCTAGCGGGGGGGCCCGAGACCCAGTACTTC. It translates to CVSSTLAGGPETQYF.

In its sample, this clonotype was seen once. A junction boundary mismatches the germline segment, possibly from a read error. V and J are TRBV11-2 and TRBJ2-5, with 9 bases lining up with TRBD2. The germline V gene has CDR1 SGHAT and CDR2 FQNNGV. The length of the CDR3 is 14 residues. CDR3 amino acids: CASSERGVQETQYF. CDR3 DNA sequence: TGTGCCAGCAGCGAGCGGGGGGTGCAAGAGACCCAGTATTTC.

With regard to this clonotype: The junction differs from germline at one of its ends, possibly a read error. This chain connects TRBV4-3 to TRBJ2-1; 12 bases map to TRBD2. Looked up from germline, CDR1 is LGHNA and CDR2 is YSLEER. The length of the CDR3 is 16 residues. The chain's CDR3 is CISSQASGRAVNEQFF. The CDR3 DNA reads TGCATCAGCAGCCAAGCTAGCGGGAGGGCCGTAAATGAGCAATTCTTC.

The V call is TRBV11-2, the J call TRBJ2-7, with a tentative D call TRBD2 (5 bases). The CDR3 runs to 15 residues. The V gene lost 2 bases and the J gene lost 3 bases, with 14 bases spanning the gap. The germline CDR1 and CDR2 sequences are SGHAT and FQNNGV. CDR3 in DNA: TGTGCCAGCAGCTTAAGGACCGGGAACTACTACGAGCAGTACTTC. It codes for CASSLRTGNYYEQYF. The full variable domain, in which reference TRBV11-2 and TRBJ2-7 provide the parts outside the CDR3, is EAGVAQSPRYKIIEKRQSVAFWCNPISGHATLYWYQQILGQGPKLLIQFQNNGVVDDSQLPKDRFSAERLKGVDSTLKIQPAKLEDSAVYLCASSLRTGNYYEQYFGPGTRLTVT.